This is a list of T cell receptor beta chains from one sample in a study of cytomegalovirus exposure and HLA in healthy donors. Profiling relied on immunoSEQ multiplex PCR, and the TCRdb table lists in-frame clones only, not all of them. Of fewer than 150,000 clones in the sample, 85% were seen once. The specimen sequenced was PBMCs. These receptors were collected from a woman aged 25 to 39 in good health and CMV-seropositive. CDR3s include the opening cysteine and the closing phenylalanine or tryptophan. The D gene is left open where the match is weak. Part of the rows lack a size; the others show once, few, many or a class for expanded clones.

d_gene	j_gene	abundance	v_gene	CDR3nt	CDR3aa
TRBD1	TRBJ1-2	-	TRBV5-4	TGTGCCAGCAGCCTTACAGGGGGCGCAGGAGGCTATGGCTACACCTTC	CASSLTGGAGGYGYTF
-	TRBJ2-3	-	TRBV5-8	TGTGCCAGCAGCTTGGAGGGGTGGACAGATACGCAGTATTTT	CASSLEGWTDTQYF
-	TRBJ2-1	-	TRBV5-6	TGTGCCAGCAGCTTGGCCGTTAGCGGAATGAGCTCCTACAATGAGCAGTTCTTC	CASSLAVSGMSSYNEQFF
-	TRBJ2-3	-	TRBV27	TGTGCCAGCACCCAGGACAAAAGCACAGATACGCAGTATTTT	CASTQDKSTDTQYF
-	TRBJ2-1	few	TRBV10-3	TGTGCCATCGCGCGCGCCAGGGAGGATGAGCAGTTCTTC	CAIARAREDEQFF
-	TRBJ1-2	-	TRBV7-2	TGTGCCAGCAGCTTACACACAGGAGGCTACACCTTC	CASSLHTGGYTF
-	TRBJ1-1	-	TRBV5-1	TGCGCCAGCAGCTTGGAGGGGCCCATGAACACTGAAGCTTTCTTT	CASSLEGPMNTEAFF
-	TRBJ1-1	-	TRBV10-3	TGTGCCATCAGTGAGTTGGCCTCGAACACTGAAGCTTTCTTT	CAISELASNTEAFF
TRBD1	TRBJ2-7	-	TRBV5-1	TGCGCCAGCAGCTCCGGGACAGGGGGCACCTACGAGCAGTACTTC	CASSSGTGGTYEQYF
-	TRBJ2-5	-	TRBV10-3	TGTGCCATCAGTGAGTCGTTTAGGGGAGAGACCCAGTACTTC	CAISESFRGETQYF
-	TRBJ2-7	few	TRBV28	TGTGCCAGCAGTTGGGCAGACTACGAGCAGTACTTC	CASSWADYEQYF
-	TRBJ2-1	once	TRBV27	TGTGCCAGCGGTAGTTACAATGAGCAGTTCTTC	CASGSYNEQFF
TRBD1	TRBJ2-2	-	TRBV7-3	TGTGCCAGCAGCGTAACAGGGGAATCCGGGGAGCTGTTTTTT	CASSVTGESGELFF
TRBD2	TRBJ2-3	-	TRBV10-3	TGTGCCATCAGCAGCGGGATTGAAACAGATACGCAGTATTTT	CAISSGIETDTQYF
TRBD1	TRBJ2-7	-	TRBV18	TGTGCCAGCTCACCTGGGACAGAAACCTACGAGCAGTACTTC	CASSPGTETYEQYF
-	TRBJ1-1	-	TRBV20-1	TGCAGTGCTAGAGATCGCACTGAAGCTTTCTTT	CSARDRTEAFF
-	TRBJ1-5	-	TRBV7-9	TGTGCCAGCAGCTCTCAGGGAAGTCCCCAGCATTTT	CASSSQGSPQHF
TRBD1	TRBJ1-5	-	TRBV6-1	TGTGCCAGCAACGCACAGGGGGGCAATCAGCCCCAGCATTTT	CASNAQGGNQPQHF
TRBD1	TRBJ1-2	-	TRBV7-9	TGTGCCAGCAGCTTAAAAGGGACAGGGGGAACGTCTAACTATGGCTACACCTTC	CASSLKGTGGTSNYGYTF
-	TRBJ1-4	-	TRBV5-4	TGTGCCAGCAGCTCTGGAGGAGGTTGGGAGGAAAAACTGTTTTTT	CASSSGGGWEEKLFF
-	TRBJ2-5	-	TRBV5-1	TGCGCCAGCAGCTACTTGGACTCTAGAGTAACCCAGTACTTC	CASSYLDSRVTQYF
-	TRBJ2-7	-	TRBV5-6	TGTGCCAGCAGCCGGACAGAGCGAACCTACGAGCAGTACTTC	CASSRTERTYEQYF
TRBD1	TRBJ1-3	-	TRBV30	TGTGCCTGGAGTGTGGGGACAGGCCCCATTTTCGGAAACACCATATATTTT	CAWSVGTGPIFGNTIYF
TRBD1	TRBJ1-2	-	TRBV10-3	TGTGCCATCAGTGAGTCTGGACAGGGACTGGGTGGCTACACCTTC	CAISESGQGLGGYTF
TRBD2	TRBJ2-3	-	TRBV4-1	TGCGCCAGCAGCCAAGCATGGGCGGGGGAGGGAGGAGATACGCAGTATTTT	CASSQAWAGEGGDTQYF
TRBD2	TRBJ2-1	-	TRBV7-3	TGTGCCAGCAGCTTAGGGCTAGCGGGACACAATGAGCAGTTCTTC	CASSLGLAGHNEQFF
TRBD1	TRBJ2-7	-	TRBV9	TGTGCCAGCAGCGTGGGGACAGAGTCCTACGAGAAGTACTTC	CASSVGTESYEKYF
-	TRBJ1-4	-	TRBV7-9	TGTGCCAGCAGCTTAGCAAAGGGGGTTGAAAAACTGTTTTTT	CASSLAKGVEKLFF
-	TRBJ2-4	-	TRBV2	TGTGCCAGCAGTGAACAGGGGATAAGGAACATTCAGTACTTC	CASSEQGIRNIQYF
TRBD1	TRBJ2-3	-	TRBV9	TGTGCCAGCAGCCCTTCGGACAGGCCAGATACGCAGTATTTT	CASSPSDRPDTQYF
-	TRBJ2-1	large	TRBV28	TGTGCCAGCAGTTTAACCCCGCTCTGGGACTTCCCCCTCCACAATGAGCAGTTCTTC	CASSLTPLWDFPLHNEQFF
-	TRBJ1-1	-	TRBV30	TGTGCCTGGAGTGTAGGCGGGGGTAGCACTGAAGCTTTCTTT	CAWSVGGGSTEAFF
-	TRBJ2-1	-	TRBV6-1	TGTGCCAGCAGTGTGGCGGGAAAGTCCTACAATGAGCAGTTCTTC	CASSVAGKSYNEQFF
TRBD1	TRBJ2-7	-	TRBV28	TGTGCCAGCAGTACCCCCCGGACAGGGCGTTACGAGCAGTACTTC	CASSTPRTGRYEQYF
TRBD1	TRBJ2-1	-	TRBV5-8	TGTGCCAGCAGCCTGCCCCCTGGGACAGGGGGCGATGAGCAGTTCTTC	CASSLPPGTGGDEQFF
-	TRBJ1-1	-	TRBV28	TGTGCCAGCAGTTTACACGGGGGGGAAGCTTTCTTT	CASSLHGGEAFF
TRBD1	TRBJ1-2	few	TRBV30	TGTGCCGCCGGGACAGGGGTCCCACTACCCAGCGACGGCTACACCTTC	CAAGTGVPLPSDGYTF
-	TRBJ1-2	-	TRBV7-3	TGTGCCAGCAGCTTAACGAGCGCATCTTATGGCTACACCTTC	CASSLTSASYGYTF
TRBD1	TRBJ2-2	-	TRBV29-1	TGCAGCGTGAGACAGGGTAACACCGGGGAGCTGTTTTTT	CSVRQGNTGELFF
TRBD2	TRBJ2-5	-	TRBV5-1	TGCGCCAGCAGCACCCGGACTAGCGATCAAGAGACCCAGTACTTC	CASSTRTSDQETQYF
-	TRBJ2-1	-	TRBV9	TGTGCCAGCAGCGTAGGAGGAAGATACAATGAGCAGTTCTTC	CASSVGGRYNEQFF
-	TRBJ1-1	-	TRBV5-1	TGCGCCAGCAGCGAAGGACAGCCGAACACTGAAGCTTTCTTT	CASSEGQPNTEAFF
-	TRBJ1-5	-	TRBV27	TGTGCCAGCAGTTTATCGTGGGCGCAAACTCAGCCCCAGCATTTT	CASSLSWAQTQPQHF
-	TRBJ2-1	-	TRBV9	TGTGCCAGCAGCGTAGGGGGAGCCTACAATGAGCAGTTCTTC	CASSVGGAYNEQFF
-	TRBJ2-7	-	TRBV7-9	TGTTCCAGCAGCCTCACCCGACAGGCTACTACCTACGAGCAGTACTTC	CSSSLTRQATTYEQYF
-	TRBJ2-7	few	TRBV10-3	TGTGCCACCCTCGGCGACAGGATCATCTCGAGCTCCTACGAGCAGTACTTC	CATLGDRIISSSYEQYF
TRBD1	TRBJ2-2	-	TRBV5-8	TGTGCCAGCAGCTTGGTGGCAGGGGGCGTCGGCGGGGAGCTGTTTTTT	CASSLVAGGVGGELFF